Listed here is a single T cell receptor beta chain. The antigen it recognizes is unknown. No clone much larger than this one lies a single base away; base qualities are absent. This sample was included in a study of vaccination and CD4 T cells after COVID-19 (dated by TCRdb to about 2022). Some background on the complete study: Every convalescent patient had a positive nasal swab PCR test for SARS-CoV-2, with mild disease in 9 or 10 patients and severe disease in one. Post-vaccine blood samples were obtained a median of approximately 74 days after the second vaccine dose, with a range of about 12 to 241 days. In around nine COVID-19 convalescent patients and a handful of infection-naive healthy vaccine recipients, the spike-specific CD4+ TCR repertoire before mRNA vaccination was compared with the repertoire after mRNA vaccination. In control cultures, a CEFX viral epitope pool was used as positive control, an HIV-1 Nef peptide pool was used as negative control, or no peptide was added. Six males and four females were included in the convalescent cohort, with two Hispanic individuals, seven Caucasians, two Asians and one multiracial person represented. Post-COVID blood samples were collected from convalescent patients a median of approximately 93 days after diagnosis, with a range of about 35 to 180 days. For stimulating the cultures, overlapping spike peptide pools were used, derived from SARS-CoV-2 as well as from the common cold coronaviruses HCoV-NL63, HCoV-OC43 and HCoV-229E. Two doses of either the Pfizer-BioNTech BNT162b2 vaccine (n=8) or the Moderna mRNA-1273 vaccine (n=2) were administered to participants.

The library was obtained by PCR. TCR sequencing of DNA from cultured CD4+ T cells used the Oncomine TCR Beta short-read assay at the Johns Hopkins FTIC core. The QIAamp micro DNA kit was used to extract genomic DNA from the cultured CD4+ T cells. Oncomine TCR Beta libraries made from cultured CD4+ T cells were pooled using unique dual indexes and sequenced on an Illumina iSeq 100. The authors' pipeline ran thus. Non-productive sequences were removed, and CDR3s that did not start with C, did not end with F or W, or were shorter than 7 amino acids were discarded. Antigen-specific clonotypes were identified with the MANAFEST web application by comparing peptide-stimulated wells with reference and other culture wells. For a clone to be called positive, the clone needed an FDR below 0.05, an odds ratio above 5, and a productive frequency above 0.1% in at least two of three replicate wells. Cross-reactive clonotypes were defined as significantly expanded in both SARS-CoV-2 spike wells and at least one common cold coronavirus spike condition. Similarity between CDR3 sequences was evaluated in R version 3.6.1 using Levenshtein distances (stringdist) and unrooted phylogenetic trees (ape). TCRdb reran the public reads through fastp at Q25 and MiXCR, keeping productive beta chains. Rows with a matching CDR3 protein are joined into one entry that keeps the most common DNA and genes. The V and J calls were determined by TCRdb, not by the authors. The sample table shows 15,000 to 17,000 distinct CDR3 sequences, and around 50% are seen once. Roughly 12% of the sample is taken by the ten largest.

The CDR3 holds 18 amino acids from the cysteine to the phenylalanine. Only the CDR3 portion is preserved as DNA: 54 bases, with reading frame beginning at the first base. The germline V gene supplies CDR1 KGHSH and CDR2 LQKENI. At the junction V is shortened by 2 bases and J by 0 bases; bases outside the gene matches: 7. Results and caveats for the whole study, not just this receptor: Nearly all vaccine-specific clones in convalescent patients (304 of 307) were mono-reactive for SARS-CoV-2 spike rather than cross-reactive with common cold coronaviruses. An increase in the median number of SARS-CoV-2-reactive clonotypes from 20 to 25 after infection to a few dozen after vaccination was observed, but the change was not found to be significant. The number of convalescent patients in the study was relatively small, and the study did not examine early timepoints following natural infection. In convalescent patients, a median around 85% of post-vaccine SARS-CoV-2-reactive clones were detected only after vaccination, and vaccine-specific priming was suggested by this finding.

The treatment or condition label here, explained by the study, means: approximately 9-day PBMC culture with coronavirus spike peptide pools or control peptides (ViraFEST assay). To expand antigen-specific T cells with peptide pools and then pick out the expanded clonotypes through TCR sequencing, the study relied on the ViraFEST assay. The convalescent patients' positive SARS-CoV-2 PCR tests fell between March and December 2020, which was before the Alpha, Beta and Delta variants emerged in the United States. Each well held approximately 2 million PBMCs cultured in IMDM containing roughly 5% human AB serum and approximately 9.8 IU/ml IL-2, with about 10 ug/ml peptide pools added. On days 3 and 7, half of the culture medium was replaced with fresh IL-2-containing medium. CD4+ T cells were isolated after approximately 10 days of culture through negative selection using the EasySep CD4+ T cell isolation kit. Ficoll-Paque Plus gradient centrifugation was used to isolate PBMCs from whole blood, and the isolated PBMCs were then either used fresh or cryopreserved at -140C. Each culture condition was generally run in triplicate wells.

The receptor comes from a human donor who had recovered from COVID-19. The chain links TRBV18 with TRBJ1-5, and TRBD1 aligns with 10 junction nucleotides. The sample was CD4+ T cells from blood, cultured in vitro. The CDR3 in this case is CASSPTRTGGDSNQPQHF. The DNA sequence follows: TGTGCCAGCTCACCAACGAGGACAGGGGGAGATAGCAATCAGCCCCAGCATTTT.